This paragraph reports one T cell receptor (beta chain). The data derive from a study of blood T cell repertoires in COVID-19. Clones were read by immunoSEQ multiplex PCR, and TCRdb kept only the in-frame ones, dropping some. Found here are about 190,000 clones, more than 70% of them singletons; the top ten hold about 6.8%. The CDR3 contains 15 residues. V was clipped by 6 bases and J by 3 bases; unmatched bases: 5. Per germline, CDR1 MNHEY and CDR2 SMNVEV (reference sequence). Sequenced material: peripheral blood. The chain recombines TRBV27 with TRBJ2-1; 10 nucleotides match TRBD2. The TCR was taken from a woman aged 40 to 55 who had recovered from COVID-19. The CDR3 nucleotides are TGTGCCAGCAGCCCTGGGACTAGCGACTACAATGAGCAGTTCTTC. It yields the protein CASSPGTSDYNEQFF.